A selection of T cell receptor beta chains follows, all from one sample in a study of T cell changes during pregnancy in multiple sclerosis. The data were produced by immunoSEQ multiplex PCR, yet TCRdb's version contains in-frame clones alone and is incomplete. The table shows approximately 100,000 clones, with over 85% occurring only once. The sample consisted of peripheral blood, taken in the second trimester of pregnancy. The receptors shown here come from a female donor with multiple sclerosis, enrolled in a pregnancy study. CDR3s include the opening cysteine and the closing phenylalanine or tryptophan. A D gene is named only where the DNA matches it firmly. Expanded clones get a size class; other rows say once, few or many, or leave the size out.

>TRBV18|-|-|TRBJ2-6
TGTGCCAGCTCACAGGAGGGGGCGAGGGCCAACGTCCTGACTTTC
CASSQEGARANVLTF
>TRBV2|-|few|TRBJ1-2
TGTGCCAGCAGACAGGCCCGGATCCTCTATGGCTACACCTTC
CASRQARILYGYTF
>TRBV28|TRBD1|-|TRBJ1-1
TGTGCCAGCAGCCCCCCGGACAGGTCGTATACTGAAGCTTTCTTT
CASSPPDRSYTEAFF
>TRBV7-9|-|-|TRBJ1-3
TGTGCCAGCAGGCAAAATCCTCAGGACTCCTCTGGAAACACCATATATTTT
CASRQNPQDSSGNTIYF
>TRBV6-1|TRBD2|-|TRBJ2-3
TGTGCCAGCAGTGAAACCCCGGGAGGCGGGGGCACAGATACGCAGTATTTT
CASSETPGGGGTDTQYF
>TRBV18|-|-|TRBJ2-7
TGTGCCAGCTCACCACCCGACCCGGCAGGTGCGTCCCCATACGAGCAGTACTTC
CASSPPDPAGASPYEQYF
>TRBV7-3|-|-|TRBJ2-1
TGTGCCAGCAGCCAACAAGGACAAAAGGTCTCCTACAATGAGCAGTTCTTC
CASSQQGQKVSYNEQFF
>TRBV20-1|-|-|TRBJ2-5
TGCAGTGCTAGTTCCAAGACCCAGTACTTC
CSASSKTQYF
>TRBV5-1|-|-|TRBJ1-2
TGCGCCAGCAGCCCTGACCGGGTTTATGGCTACACCTTC
CASSPDRVYGYTF
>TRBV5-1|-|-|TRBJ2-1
TGCGCCAGCAGGGAGAGCTCCTACAATGAGCAGTTCTTC
CASRESSYNEQFF
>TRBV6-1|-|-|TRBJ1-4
TGTGCCAGCAGCTTAGAGTGGGAAAAACTGTTTTTT
CASSLEWEKLFF
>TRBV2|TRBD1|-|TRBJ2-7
TGTGCCAGCAGTCAAAGACAGGGGGTCTCCGAGCAGTACTTC
CASSQRQGVSEQYF
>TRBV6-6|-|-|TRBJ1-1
TGTGCCAGCCGTCAAGGGAGTTCTTACACTGAAGCTTTCTTT
CASRQGSSYTEAFF
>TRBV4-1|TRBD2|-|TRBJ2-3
TGCGCCAGCAGCCAGGTCAGACTAGCGGGAGATAGCACAGATACGCAGTATTTT
CASSQVRLAGDSTDTQYF
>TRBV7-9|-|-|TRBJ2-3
TGTGCCAGCAGCTTAGAGGGACTCTACACAGATACGCAGTATTTT
CASSLEGLYTDTQYF
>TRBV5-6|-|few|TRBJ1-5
TGTGCCAGCAGCGCGGGGGGGACTCAGCCCCAGCATTTT
CASSAGGTQPQHF
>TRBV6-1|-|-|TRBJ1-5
TGTGCCAGCAACTCTCAGGGGACGAATCAGCCCCAGCATTTT
CASNSQGTNQPQHF
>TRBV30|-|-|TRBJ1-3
TGTGCCTGGAGTGCTACGTACGGAAACACCATATATTTT
CAWSATYGNTIYF
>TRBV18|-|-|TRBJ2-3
TGTGCCAGCTCACCCGGCGCGGGGGCTCCAGATACGCAGTATTTT
CASSPGAGAPDTQYF
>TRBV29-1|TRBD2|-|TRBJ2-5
TGCAGCGTTGAAGTAGCGGGAAGATTGGAGACCCAGTACTTC
CSVEVAGRLETQYF
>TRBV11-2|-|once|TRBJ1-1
TGTGCCAGCAGCTTGTACAGGGCCAACACTGAAGCTTTCTTT
CASSLYRANTEAFF
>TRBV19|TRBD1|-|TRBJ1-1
TGTGCCAGTAGACCCGGGGCCGGACAGGGGATTGGGAAGACTGAAGCTTTCTTT
CASRPGAGQGIGKTEAFF
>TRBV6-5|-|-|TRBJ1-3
TGTGCCAGCAGTAGACTCTCTGGAAACACCATATATTTT
CASSRLSGNTIYF
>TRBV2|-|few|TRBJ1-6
TGTGCCAGCACCGAGCAGGGGACCGGTTCACCCCTCCACTTT
CASTEQGTGSPLHF